The T cell receptor (beta chain) under discussion was sequenced for a study of PD-1 blockade in classical Hodgkin lymphoma (TCRdb year 2020). Notes on the research overall: Nivolumab dosing was 3 mg/kg intravenously every 2 weeks, continuing until either disease progression or unacceptable toxicity. To define a peripheral blood immune signature of response to PD-1 blockade in classical Hodgkin lymphoma, the study combined TCR beta sequencing with CyTOF.

Remarks on this clone: Its target antigen remains unknown. No quality values exist for individual bases; no much larger clone is one base distant.

The Qiagen DNeasy kit was used to extract genomic DNA from unsorted PBMCs and from the negatively selected CD4+ and CD8+ fractions. Using primers that anneal to V and J segments, immunoSEQ multiplex PCR amplified the TCR beta CDR3 regions. A synthetic immune receptor repertoire was used to minimize amplification bias, and any remaining bias was removed computationally after sequencing. Regarding the original processing steps: Repertoire diversity was quantified as the Shannon entropy index using custom Python scripts. Unsorted, CD4+ and CD8+ repertoires were analyzed separately, except for combined analyses in which CD4+ and CD8+ sequences were merged in silico. A clone was considered expanded if an increase in frequency of at least 2-fold after treatment relative to C1D1 was found, and a pseudocount of 0.5 was applied to clones undetected at baseline. Singleton clones were defined as clones with 0 or 1 copy at C1D1, and non-singleton clones were defined as clones with 2 or more copies. Clones expanded in unsorted samples were annotated as CD4+, CD8+ or unknown by matching protein sequences in sorted samples from the same patient. Wilcoxon tests were applied to paired samples to test diversity changes from C1D1 to C4D1. In its TCRdb copy, this immuneACCESS table keeps in-frame sequences only and misses some clones. Where compared with another copy, unresolved V genes explain less than half of these, and the others have no known cause. The V and J calls and clone size were taken over from that table, and D and trimming were inferred from the DNA. The sample table shows roughly 50,000 clones, and over 70% are seen once. The ten largest clones capture about 20% of the sample.

The study at large found these results: The study was restricted to a single clinical trial cohort, and the causes of repertoire differences, possibly disease activity or prior therapy, were left undefined. A significant rise by C4D1 was seen in CD4+ but not CD8+ TCR diversity (p=0.0027 vs p=0.16), with the rise being most apparent in complete responders (p=0.02). Diversity was lower in patients who began nivolumab less than 1 year after ASCT, so these patients were left out of later analyses to avoid confounding by immune reconstitution. Newly diagnosed patients were reported to have lower baseline TCR diversity than healthy donors, and relapsed/refractory patients were reported to have lower baseline TCR diversity still. Baseline diversity similar to that of newly diagnosed patients was observed in trial patients achieving complete response, whereas significantly lower diversity was observed in partial responders and progressors.

This specimen's time point label, interpreted: cycle 2 day 1 (C2D1) of nivolumab. Relapse after autologous stem cell transplantation had occurred in all trial patients, and cohorts A, B and C were distinguished by prior brentuximab vedotin exposure. A total of 56 patients with relapsed/refractory classical Hodgkin lymphoma made up the trial cohort, and each patient's best overall response was complete response, partial response or progressive disease. In the multi-cohort phase II CheckMate 205 trial, trial patients received single-agent nivolumab. An independent review committee assessed best overall response by applying the 2007 International Working Group response criteria. Trial PBMCs were collected just before the start of nivolumab (C1D1) and during therapy at cycle 2 day 1 and cycle 4 day 1. After peripheral blood was drawn into 8 mL Vacutainer Cell Preparation Tubes, PBMCs were isolated by centrifugation and then cryopreserved.

Via the germline V gene, CDR1 is MDHEN and CDR2 SYDVKM. The CDR3 holds 11 amino acids from the cysteine to the phenylalanine. CDR3 DNA is the only sequence kept; it has 33 bases, read in frame from the first base. V is reduced by 8 bases and J by 2 bases, leaving a spacing of 6 bases between them. The rearranged chain carries TRBV28 and TRBJ1-2; the D gene identity is not certain. The TCR was taken from a human donor with classical Hodgkin lymphoma. The sequenced sample was peripheral blood mononuclear cells (PBMCs), obtained before the second cycle of nivolumab. The CDR3 in this case is CASRANYGYTF. The DNA sequence reads TGTGCCAGCCGGGCAAACTATGGCTACACCTTC.